This entry concerns a single TCR beta chain. The sample originates from a study of blood T cell repertoires in COVID-19. This CDR3 has 16 amino acids. Trimming removed 0 bases at V and 6 bases at J, with 15 bases between. The germline V gene encodes CDR1 LGHNA and CDR2 YNFKEQ. Assay used: immunoSEQ multiplex PCR; TCRdb lists only in-frame clones, some missing. The sample includes 140,000 to 150,000 clones, more than 75% of them seen just once. This sequence was found in a man between 60 and 75 years old with active or convalescent COVID-19. Input material: peripheral blood. This rearrangement joins TRBV4-2 to TRBJ1-5; TRBD1 might be the D (5 bases). CDR3 residues: CASSQEGAPPSQPQHF. The CDR3 DNA reads TGTGCCAGCAGCCAAGAAGGGGCTCCCCCATCTCAGCCCCAGCATTTT.